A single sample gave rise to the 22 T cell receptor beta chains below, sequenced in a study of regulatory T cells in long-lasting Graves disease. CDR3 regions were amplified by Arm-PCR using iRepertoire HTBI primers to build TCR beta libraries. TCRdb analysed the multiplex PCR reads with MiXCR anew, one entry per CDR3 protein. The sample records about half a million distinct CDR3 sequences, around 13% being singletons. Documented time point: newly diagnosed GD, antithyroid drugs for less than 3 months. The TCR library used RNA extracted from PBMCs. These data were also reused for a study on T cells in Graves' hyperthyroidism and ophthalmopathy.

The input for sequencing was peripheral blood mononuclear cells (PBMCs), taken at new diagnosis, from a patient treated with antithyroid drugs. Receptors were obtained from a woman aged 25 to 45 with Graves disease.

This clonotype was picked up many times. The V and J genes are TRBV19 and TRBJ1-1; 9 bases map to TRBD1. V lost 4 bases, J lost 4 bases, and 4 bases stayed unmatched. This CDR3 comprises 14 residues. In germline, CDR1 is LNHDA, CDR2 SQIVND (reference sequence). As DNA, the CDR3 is TGTGCCAGTAGTACGATACAGGGGGCCACTGAAGCTTTCTTT. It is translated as CASSTIQGATEAFF.

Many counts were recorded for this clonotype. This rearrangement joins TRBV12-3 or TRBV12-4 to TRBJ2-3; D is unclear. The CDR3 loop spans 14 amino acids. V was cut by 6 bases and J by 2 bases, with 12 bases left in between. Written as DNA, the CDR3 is TGTGCCAGCAGCCGTCTCGCGTACACAGATACGCAGTATTTT. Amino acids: CASSRLAYTDTQYF.

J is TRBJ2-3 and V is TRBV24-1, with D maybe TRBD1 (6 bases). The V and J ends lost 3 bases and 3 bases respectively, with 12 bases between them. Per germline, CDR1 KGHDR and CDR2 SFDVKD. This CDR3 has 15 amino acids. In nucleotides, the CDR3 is TGTGCCACCAGTGATCACGTCACAGGGACAGATACGCAGTATTTT. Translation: CATSDHVTGTDTQYF.

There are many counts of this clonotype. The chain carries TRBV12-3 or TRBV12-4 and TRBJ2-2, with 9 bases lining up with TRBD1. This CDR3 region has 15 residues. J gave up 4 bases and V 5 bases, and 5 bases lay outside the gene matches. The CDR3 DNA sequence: TGTGCCAGCAGTCAACAGGGGGCTATCACCGGGGAGCTGTTTTTT. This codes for CASSQQGAITGELFF.

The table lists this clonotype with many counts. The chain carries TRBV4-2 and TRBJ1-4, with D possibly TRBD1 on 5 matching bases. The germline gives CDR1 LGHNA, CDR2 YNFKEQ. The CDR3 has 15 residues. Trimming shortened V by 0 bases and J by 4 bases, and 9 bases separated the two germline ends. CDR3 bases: TGTGCCAGCAGCCAAGATTCGGGGGTTAATGAAAAACTGTTTTTT. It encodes CASSQDSGVNEKLFF.

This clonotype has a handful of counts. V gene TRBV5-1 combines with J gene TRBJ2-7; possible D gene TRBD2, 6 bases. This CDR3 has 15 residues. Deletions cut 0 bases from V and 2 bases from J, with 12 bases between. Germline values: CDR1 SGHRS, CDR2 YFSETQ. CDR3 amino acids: CASSLEDRGTYEQYF. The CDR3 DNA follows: TGCGCCAGCAGCTTGGAGGACCGGGGGACCTACGAGCAGTACTTC.

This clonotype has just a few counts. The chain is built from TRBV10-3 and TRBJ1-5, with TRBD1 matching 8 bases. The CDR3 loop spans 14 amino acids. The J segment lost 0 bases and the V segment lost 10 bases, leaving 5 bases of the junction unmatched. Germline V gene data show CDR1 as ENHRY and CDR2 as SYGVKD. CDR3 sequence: CATDRDSSNQPQHF. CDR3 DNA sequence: TGTGCCACGGACAGGGACAGTAGCAATCAGCCCCAGCATTTT.

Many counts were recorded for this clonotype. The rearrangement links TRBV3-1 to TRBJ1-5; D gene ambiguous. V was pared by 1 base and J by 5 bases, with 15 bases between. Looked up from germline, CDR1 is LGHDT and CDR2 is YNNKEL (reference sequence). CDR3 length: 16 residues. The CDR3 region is CASSQGGTAPYQPQHF. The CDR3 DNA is TGTGCCAGCAGCCAAGGGGGAACAGCACCCTATCAGCCCCAGCATTTT.

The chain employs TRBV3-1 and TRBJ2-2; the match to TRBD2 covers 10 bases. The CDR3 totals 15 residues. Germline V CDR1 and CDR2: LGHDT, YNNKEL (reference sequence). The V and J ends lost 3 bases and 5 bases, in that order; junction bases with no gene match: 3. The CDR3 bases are TGTGCCAGCAGCCAGGGACTAGCGAGGACCGGGGAGCTGTTTTTT. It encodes CASSQGLARTGELFF. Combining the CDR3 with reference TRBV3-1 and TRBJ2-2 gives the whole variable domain DTAVSQTPKYLVTQMGNDKSIKCEQNLGHDTMYWYKQDSKKFLKIMFSYNNKELIINETVPNRFSPKSPDKAHLNLHINSLELGDSAVYFCASSQGLARTGELFFGEGSRLTVL.

CDR3 sequence reads: CSAGTSGMETQYF. The CDR3 nucleotides read TGCAGTGCTGGGACTAGCGGGATGGAGACCCAGTACTTC. The chain carries TRBV20-1 and TRBJ2-5; TRBD2 matches at 13 bases. This CDR3 spans 13 amino acids. Germline loops: CDR1 DFQATT, CDR2 SNEGSKA (reference sequence). The junction had 2 bases not matched to a gene; V was cut back by 5 bases and J by 5 bases.

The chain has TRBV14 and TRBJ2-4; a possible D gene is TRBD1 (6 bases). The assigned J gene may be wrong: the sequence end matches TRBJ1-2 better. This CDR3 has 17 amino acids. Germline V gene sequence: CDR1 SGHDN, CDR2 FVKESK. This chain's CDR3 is CASSPDDRRNPFYGYTF. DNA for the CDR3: TGTGCCAGCAGCCCGGACGACAGGCGAAACCCTTTCTATGGCTACACCTTC.

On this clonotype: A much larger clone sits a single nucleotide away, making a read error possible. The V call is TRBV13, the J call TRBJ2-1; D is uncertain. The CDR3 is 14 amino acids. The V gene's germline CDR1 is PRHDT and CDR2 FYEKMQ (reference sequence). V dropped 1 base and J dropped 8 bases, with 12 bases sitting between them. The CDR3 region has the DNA TGTGCCAGCAGCTTAGTCTCCAGAAACGATGAGCAGTTCTTC. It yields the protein CASSLVSRNDEQFF.

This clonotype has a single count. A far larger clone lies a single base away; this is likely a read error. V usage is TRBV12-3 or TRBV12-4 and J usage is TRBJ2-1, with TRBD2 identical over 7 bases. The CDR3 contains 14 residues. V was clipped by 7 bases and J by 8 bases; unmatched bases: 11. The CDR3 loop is CASNTLGEGDEQFF. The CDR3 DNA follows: TGTGCCAGCAACACCCTGGGGGAGGGAGATGAGCAGTTCTTC.

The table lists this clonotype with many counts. The CDR3 coding sequence is TGTGCCAGCAGATCGACAGGGGGCCATCGCTATGGCTACACCTTC. Translation: CASRSTGGHRYGYTF. This chain connects TRBV6-1 to TRBJ1-2, with 10 bases matching TRBD1. J was trimmed by 4 bases and V by 6 bases; bases with no gene match: 8. CDR3 length equals 15 residues. Germline CDR1 is MNHNS and CDR2 is SASEGT.

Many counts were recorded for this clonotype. In nucleotides, the CDR3 is TGTGCCAGCTCCCGCAAAAACATTCAGTACTTC. It translates to CASSRKNIQYF. V gene TRBV18 combines with J gene TRBJ2-4; no reliable D call. CDR3 length equals 11 residues. Germline V gene sequence: CDR1 KGHSH, CDR2 LQKENI. Trimming removed 6 bases from V and 3 bases from J, with 3 bases in between.

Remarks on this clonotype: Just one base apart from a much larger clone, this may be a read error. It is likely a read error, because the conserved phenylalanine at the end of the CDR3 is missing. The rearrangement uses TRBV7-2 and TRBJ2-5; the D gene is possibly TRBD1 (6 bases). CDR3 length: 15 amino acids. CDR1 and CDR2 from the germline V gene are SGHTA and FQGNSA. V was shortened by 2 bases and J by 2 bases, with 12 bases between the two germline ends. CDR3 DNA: TGTGCCAGCAGCTTAAACAGGGCCCATCAAGAGACCCAGTACTTG. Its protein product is CASSLNRAHQETQYL.

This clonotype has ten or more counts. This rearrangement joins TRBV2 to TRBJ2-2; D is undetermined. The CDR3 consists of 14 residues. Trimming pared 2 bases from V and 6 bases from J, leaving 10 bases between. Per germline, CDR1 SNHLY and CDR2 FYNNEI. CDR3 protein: CASSESEYPGELFF. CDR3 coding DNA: TGTGCCAGCAGTGAATCTGAGTATCCCGGGGAGCTGTTTTTT.

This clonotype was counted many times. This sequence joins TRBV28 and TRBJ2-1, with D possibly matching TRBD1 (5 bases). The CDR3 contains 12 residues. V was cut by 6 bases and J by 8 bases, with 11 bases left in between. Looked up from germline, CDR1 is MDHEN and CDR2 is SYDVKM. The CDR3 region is CASSAGFDEQFF. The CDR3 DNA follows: TGTGCCAGCAGCGCAGGGTTTGATGAGCAGTTCTTC. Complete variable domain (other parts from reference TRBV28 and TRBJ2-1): DVKVTQSSRYLVKRTGEKVFLECVQDMDHENMFWYRQDPGLGLRLIYFSYDVKMKEKGDIPEGYSVSREKKERFSLILESASTNQTSMYLCASSAGFDEQFFGPGTRLTVL.

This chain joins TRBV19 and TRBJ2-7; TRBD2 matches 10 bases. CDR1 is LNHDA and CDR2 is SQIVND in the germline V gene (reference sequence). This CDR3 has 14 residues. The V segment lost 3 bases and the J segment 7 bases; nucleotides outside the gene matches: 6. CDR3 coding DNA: TGTGCCAGTAGTATTCTAGCGGGAGTCAATGAGCAGTACTTC. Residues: CASSILAGVNEQYF.

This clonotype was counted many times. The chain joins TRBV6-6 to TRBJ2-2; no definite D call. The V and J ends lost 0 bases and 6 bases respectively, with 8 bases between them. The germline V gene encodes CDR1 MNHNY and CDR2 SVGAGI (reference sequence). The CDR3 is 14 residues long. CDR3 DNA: TGTGCCAGCAGTTACTCGTCTTGGTCCGGGGAGCTGTTTTTT. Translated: CASSYSSWSGELFF.

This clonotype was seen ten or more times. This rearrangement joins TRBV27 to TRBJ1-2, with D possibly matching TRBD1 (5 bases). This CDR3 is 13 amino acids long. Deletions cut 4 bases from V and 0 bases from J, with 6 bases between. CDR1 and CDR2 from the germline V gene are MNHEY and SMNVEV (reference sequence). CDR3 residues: CASSWGANYGYTF. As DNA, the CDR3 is TGTGCCAGCAGTTGGGGGGCTAACTATGGCTACACCTTC.

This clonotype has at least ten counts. The CDR3 coding sequence is TGCAGCGTTGGTAGGATGAACACTGAAGCTTTCTTT. This sequence encodes CSVGRMNTEAFF. The rearrangement uses TRBV29-1 and TRBJ1-1; D is ambiguous. Deletions cut 4 bases from V and 0 bases from J, with 6 bases between. The CDR3 loop spans 12 amino acids. Germline values: CDR1 SQVTM, CDR2 ANQGSEA.